These 17 T cell receptor beta chains were all obtained from the same sample, sequenced in a study of T-cell reconstitution after alpha-beta-depleted transplantation in children. Unique molecular identifiers were used to barcode this TCRbeta library. Using its own MiXCR run on the PCR reads, TCRdb lists one record per CDR3 protein. The sample records hundreds of thousands of distinct CDR3 sequences, roughly 16% being singletons. Sequenced here: PBMCs, mostly from graft donor cells, sampled 360 days after TCRalphabeta/CD19-depleted stem cell transplant. These receptors all come from a male patient between 5 and 17 years old who had a stem cell transplant for acute lymphoblastic leukemia, so the T cells may come from the graft donor.

This clonotype was counted at least ten times. This chain links TRBV5-6 with TRBJ2-7, with a weak D call TRBD1 (6 bases). This CDR3 is built from 15 residues. Germline V lookup: CDR1 SGHDT, CDR2 YYEEEE. The V end lost 2 bases, the J end lost 0 bases, and 12 bases lay between the germline ends. CDR3: CASSFRQANSYEQYF. In DNA, the CDR3 is TGTGCCAGCAGCTTCAGACAGGCTAACTCCTACGAGCAGTACTTC.

The rearrangement links TRBV7-9 to TRBJ2-1, with 10 bases lining up with TRBD2. V trimming: 0 bases; J trimming: 4 bases; junction bases outside the gene matches: 6. The CDR3 runs 17 residues. Germline CDR1 and CDR2: SEHNR and FQNEAQ (reference sequence). This CDR3 is CASSLALAGEGYNEQFF. The CDR3 nucleotides read TGTGCCAGCAGCTTAGCGCTAGCGGGAGAGGGGTACAATGAGCAGTTCTTC.

This clonotype was detected only a few times. The chain links TRBV5-6 to TRBJ2-3, with 7 positions matching TRBD2. This CDR3 is built from 15 residues. After removal of 6 bases from V and 2 bases from J, the junction contained 9 bases not matched to a gene. CDR1 is SGHDT, CDR2 YYEEEE, per germline. This chain's CDR3 is CASTGEGPVTDTQYF. The CDR3 DNA is TGTGCCAGCACCGGGGAGGGTCCAGTCACAGATACGCAGTATTTT.

This clonotype was found a few times. The chain uses TRBV18 and TRBJ1-1; 10 bases are shared with TRBD1. Trimming cost V 2 bases and J 5 bases; bases outside gene matches: 8. The CDR3 extends over 16 amino acids. Germline V gene lookup returns CDR1 KGHSH and CDR2 LQKENI. The CDR3 region is CASSPTRQGAGTEAFF. CDR3 coding DNA: TGTGCCAGCTCACCAACCCGACAGGGGGCAGGGACTGAAGCTTTCTTT.

This clonotype was counted at least ten times. The chain joins TRBV5-5 to TRBJ2-7; TRBD1 matches 9 bases. Germline-derived CDR1 and CDR2 are SGHKS and YYEKEE (reference sequence). V shed 0 bases, J shed 4 bases, and the junction held 8 bases outside the gene matches. The CDR3 has 16 amino acids. The CDR3, as DNA: TGTGCCAGCAGCTTGGAACAGGGGGCTATTTCGTACGAGCAGTACTTC. It yields the protein CASSLEQGAISYEQYF.

The rearrangement uses TRBV6-9 and TRBJ1-2; weak D call: TRBD1 (5 bases). Germline-derived CDR1 and CDR2 are MNHGY and SVAAGI. The V end lost 2 bases, the J end lost 3 bases, and 10 bases lay between the germline ends. The CDR3 runs to 14 residues. The CDR3 nucleotides read TGTGCCAGCAGTTATCTCAGGGAGGACTATGGCTACACCTTC. Amino acid sequence: CASSYLREDYGYTF.

In this sample, this clonotype turned up a few times. The chain uses TRBV20-1 and TRBJ2-3, with D tentatively TRBD2 (5 bases). CDR3 size: 15 residues. Trimming stripped 2 bases from V and 2 bases from J, with 14 bases between. Germline CDR1 is DFQATT and CDR2 is SNEGSKA (reference sequence). CDR3: CSARSFRGSTDTQYF. The CDR3 DNA reads TGCAGTGCTAGATCGTTCCGAGGGTCCACAGATACGCAGTATTTT.

About this clonotype: A much bigger clone sits one base away, suggesting this may be a read error. As DNA, the CDR3 is TGTGCCAGCAGCTTAGGACAAGCGGTCAACAATGAGCAGTTCTTC. Translating gives CASSLGQAVNNEQFF. The V call is TRBV7-6, the J call TRBJ2-1; D is perhaps TRBD2 (5 bases). The CDR3 has 15 residues. Looked up from germline, CDR1 is SGHVS and CDR2 is FNYEAQ. V dropped 1 base and J dropped 5 bases, with 12 bases sitting between them.

This clonotype was counted only a few times. This chain links TRBV28 with TRBJ2-5; D might be TRBD2 (6 bases). CDR1 is MDHEN, CDR2 SYDVKM, per germline. CDR3 length: 15 amino acids. The V end was cut by 3 bases, the J end by 5 bases, with 16 bases between. This chain's CDR3 is CASSFAEGGRETQYF. The CDR3 DNA reads as TGTGCCAGCAGTTTTGCGGAGGGAGGCCGGGAGACCCAGTACTTC.

This clonotype was recorded a few times. The gene calls are TRBV7-6 and TRBJ2-5; D unclear. Trimming cost V 4 bases and J 6 bases, with 21 bases left between them. The CDR3 sequence is 16 residues long. Germline V gives CDR1 SGHVS, CDR2 FNYEAQ. The CDR3 region is CASSSSWRTPLKTQYF. CDR3 nucleotide sequence: TGTGCCAGCAGCTCTAGTTGGAGAACCCCCCTGAAGACCCAGTACTTC.

In this sample, this clonotype turned up many times. This sequence joins TRBV12-3 or TRBV12-4 and TRBJ2-5; weak D call: TRBD1 (5 bases). There are 13 residues in the CDR3. Trimming pared 5 bases from V and 7 bases from J, leaving 14 bases between. In DNA form, the CDR3 reads TGTGCCAGCAGTGCAAGGGGCCCTGGGACCCAGTACTTC. Translated, it gives CASSARGPGTQYF.

The chain combines TRBV5-1 with TRBJ1-2; D uncertain. V was clipped by 0 bases and J by 0 bases, with 9 bases between them. This CDR3 has 15 residues. Germline lookup yields CDR1 SGHRS and CDR2 YFSETQ. This CDR3 reads CASSLVALSNYGYTF. The CDR3 DNA reads TGCGCCAGCAGCTTGGTGGCTCTCTCTAACTATGGCTACACCTTC. The full variable domain, completed using reference TRBV5-1 and TRBJ1-2, is KAGVTQTPRYLIKTRGQQVTLSCSPISGHRSVSWYQQTPGQGLQFLFEYFSETQRNKGNFPGRFSGRQFSNSRSEMNVSTLELGDSALYLCASSLVALSNYGYTFGSGTRLTVV.

The gene calls are TRBV10-3 and TRBJ2-7; a weak D match, TRBD1 (6 bases). The CDR3 contains 14 residues. Germline values: CDR1 ENHRY, CDR2 SYGVKD. Trimming shortened V by 10 bases and J by 2 bases, and 18 bases separated the two germline ends. The CDR3 DNA reads TGTGCCACCGACAGCCGGGACAAGACCTACGAGCAGTACTTC. It specifies CATDSRDKTYEQYF.

This clonotype occurred a few times. The chain links TRBV4-1 to TRBJ2-2, with D possibly matching TRBD2 (6 bases). Deletions cut 0 bases from V and 2 bases from J, with 10 bases between. The CDR3 has 16 residues. Germline CDR1 reads MGHRA; CDR2 reads YSYEKL. This CDR3 reads CASSQDAGINTGELFF. For the CDR3, the DNA is TGCGCCAGCAGCCAAGACGCGGGAATAAACACCGGGGAGCTGTTTTTT.

This chain links TRBV5-5 with TRBJ2-2, with 7 bases matching TRBD2. CDR1 SGHKS and CDR2 YYEKEE come from the germline V gene (reference sequence). The CDR3 runs to 15 residues. J gave up 2 bases and V 2 bases, and 3 bases lay outside the gene matches. The CDR3: CASSLTSVNTGELFF. DNA for the CDR3: TGTGCCAGCAGCTTAACTAGCGTCAACACCGGGGAGCTGTTTTTT. The full variable domain, with the rest looked up from reference TRBV5-5 and TRBJ2-2, is DAGVTQSPTHLIKTRGQQVTLRCSPISGHKSVSWYQQVLGQGPQFIFQYYEKEERGRGNFPDRFSARQFPNYSSELNVNALLLGDSALYLCASSLTSVNTGELFFGEGSRLTVL.

The chain carries TRBV27 and TRBJ1-5; D is unresolved. CDR1 and CDR2 from the germline V gene are MNHEY and SMNVEV (reference sequence). The CDR3 consists of 12 residues. Trimming took off 3 bases at V and 5 bases at J, with 5 bases between the two ends. DNA for the CDR3: TGTGCCAGCAGTTTCTTCGATCAGCCCCAGCATTTT. Protein sequence: CASSFFDQPQHF.

This chain links TRBV12-3 or TRBV12-4 with TRBJ1-3, with D possibly being TRBD1 (5 bases). The CDR3 extends over 16 amino acids. Between the trimmed V and J ends, which lost 6 bases and 0 bases, there was a span of 15 bases. CDR3 amino acids: CASRDKSRISGNTIYF. DNA of the CDR3: TGTGCCAGCAGGGACAAGTCTAGGATCTCTGGAAACACCATATATTTT.